These 9 T cell receptor beta chains came from one sample sequenced in a study of T cells after yellow fever vaccination. TCRdb re-analysed the 5' RACE reads in MiXCR, keeping a single row per CDR3 protein. The sample gives around 88,000 distinct CDR3 sequences, 10% to 15% of which show up once; around 24% is in the top ten. The sample in question was CD8+ T cells not binding an NS4B(214-222) dextramer, sorted from PBMCs, obtained 21 days after the first yellow fever vaccination. The source is a man aged 18-30 years who received the YFV17D yellow fever vaccine.

This clonotype was picked up many times. This chain connects TRBV12-3 or TRBV12-4 to TRBJ1-2; D is undetermined. V shed 5 bases and J shed 4 bases, with 8 bases lying between them. The CDR3 is 12 amino acids. The CDR3 reads CASSPWAYGYTF. DNA for the CDR3: TGTGCCAGCAGTCCATGGGCCTATGGCTACACCTTC.

Only a few counts were recorded for this clonotype. The CDR3 bases are TGTGCCATCAGCTACGGTGGCTACGAGCAGTACGTC. It translates to CAISYGGYEQYV. This rearrangement joins TRBV10-3 to TRBJ2-7; D is uncertain. The germline V gene encodes CDR1 ENHRY and CDR2 SYGVKD. Trimming shortened V by 6 bases and J by 3 bases, and 9 bases separated the two germline ends. The CDR3 covers 12 residues.

The chain is built from TRBV4-1 and TRBJ2-5; a weak D match, TRBD1 (6 bases). Germline V gene sequence: CDR1 MGHRA, CDR2 YSYEKL. The CDR3 sequence is 14 residues long. Trimming removed 2 bases from V and 7 bases from J, with 14 bases in between. In nucleotides, the CDR3 is TGCGCCAGCAGCCAACTCGGGGACATCCGGACCCAGTACTTC. It encodes CASSQLGDIRTQYF.

The chain has TRBV6-5 and TRBJ1-1; possibly TRBD1 for D (5 bases). Germline-derived CDR1 and CDR2 are MNHEY and SVGAGI. The CDR3 runs to 14 residues. The ends were cut back, 4 bases at V and 0 bases at J, with 9 bases in the middle. In DNA, the CDR3 is TGTGCCAGCAGTTTCAGGGTGCTGAACACTGAAGCTTTCTTT. It yields the protein CASSFRVLNTEAFF.

The chain recombines TRBV6-5 with TRBJ1-4, with a tentative D call TRBD1 (5 bases). Germline-derived CDR1 and CDR2 are MNHEY and SVGAGI. Between the trimmed V and J ends, which lost 5 bases and 11 bases, there was a span of 12 bases. There are 12 residues in the CDR3. CDR3 sequence: CASSPGAEKLFF. Here the CDR3 DNA reads TGTGCCAGCAGTCCCGGGGCAGAGAAACTGTTTTTT.

The gene calls are TRBV7-8 and TRBJ1-3; no clear D gene. Germline CDR1 and CDR2: SGHVS and FQNEAQ. This CDR3 contains 16 residues. V shed 2 bases and J shed 0 bases, with 11 bases lying between them. CDR3 in amino acids: CASSLSSGVSGNTIYF. CDR3 sequence (DNA): TGTGCCAGCAGCTTATCATCAGGAGTCTCTGGAAACACCATATATTTT.

The chain uses TRBV6-1 and TRBJ2-2, with TRBD2 matching over 7 bases. This CDR3 is 16 amino acids long. Germline V CDR1 and CDR2: MNHNS, SASEGT. V shed 8 bases, J shed 1 base, and the junction held 10 bases outside the gene matches. The CDR3 sequence: CASYTRTRGNTGELFF. The CDR3 DNA follows: TGTGCCAGCTATACCAGGACTAGGGGGAACACCGGGGAGCTGTTTTTT.

The table lists this clonotype with a few counts. The junction departs from germline at one end; a sequencing error may be responsible. The chain couples TRBV29-1 to TRBJ2-2; TRBD1 might be the D (5 bases). There are 15 residues in the CDR3. CDR1 is SQVTM, CDR2 ANQGSEA, per germline. The CDR3 reads CSVEGAGKETGELFF. The CDR3 DNA reads as TGCAGCGTCGAAGGCGCAGGGAAGGAAACCGGGGAGCTGTTTTTT.

This chain connects TRBV20-1 to TRBJ2-5, with D possibly TRBD1 on 9 matching bases. The CDR3 extends over 16 amino acids. In germline, CDR1 is DFQATT, CDR2 SNEGSKA (reference sequence). V lost 4 bases, J lost 2 bases, and 20 bases lay in between. Here the CDR3 DNA reads TGCAGTGCTACCGGGGGGGGACAGGGCTATCAAGAGACCCAGTACTTC. It specifies CSATGGGQGYQETQYF.